This TCR beta chain was captured in a study of cytomegalovirus exposure and HLA in healthy donors. PCR employed 60 Vbeta and 13 Jbeta primers. Data came from immunoSEQ multiplex PCR; TCRdb stores just in-frame clones and leaves some out. The sample has more than 110,000 clones, approximately 70% seen once. With 4 bases removed from V and 1 base from J, the gap between germline ends came to 6 bases. This CDR3 has 12 amino acids. CDR1 and CDR2 from the germline V gene are SGHNT and YYREEE (reference sequence). The V and J genes are TRBV5-4 and TRBJ2-7, with D unclear. The specimen was PBMCs. The clonotype originates from a human donor in good health. CDR3 region: CASSHQSYEQYF. As DNA, the CDR3 is TGTGCCAGCAGCCATCAGTCCTACGAGCAGTACTTC.